These 22 T cell receptor beta chains share one sample of origin, sequenced in a study of shared clonotypes between healthy human individuals. Measured with immunoSEQ multiplex PCR; TCRdb has only the in-frame clones, and not every one. The sample holds fewer than 600,000 clones; approximately 71% are singletons and the top ten take 12%. The sample comprised PBMCs. The receptors shown here come from a woman aged 40 to 55 in good health. Some clones in this sample may be carry-over from other donors' samples.

This clone was seen at least ten times. Other DNA variants within this sample encode the same CDR3. The chain has TRBV11-2 and TRBJ1-1; D is ambiguous. V was cut by 1 base and J by 5 bases, with 8 bases left in between. CDR1 and CDR2 from the germline V gene are SGHAT and FQNNGV. This CDR3 contains 13 residues. CDR3 region: CASSLVWGTEAFF. The CDR3 region has the DNA TGTGCCAGCAGCTTAGTTTGGGGTACTGAAGCTTTCTTT.

In this sample, this clone turned up once. The genes are TRBV7-9 and TRBJ1-2, with a possible D match to TRBD1 (5 bases). Germline V gives CDR1 SEHNR, CDR2 FQNEAQ (reference sequence). The CDR3 extends over 15 amino acids. Trimming pared 4 bases from V and 4 bases from J, leaving 16 bases between. DNA of the CDR3: TGTGCCAGCAGCTGGGGGGGTAGTTCCCCCTATGGCTACACCTTC. Translation: CASSWGGSSPYGYTF.

The CDR3 is CATSSLAGNASNQPQHF. The CDR3 nucleotides are TGTGCCACCAGCTCCCTGGCAGGGAATGCGAGCAATCAGCCCCAGCATTTT. The gene calls are TRBV6-4 and TRBJ1-5; possibly TRBD1 for D (5 bases). This CDR3 is 17 amino acids long. Germline V gene sequence: CDR1 MRHNA, CDR2 SNTAGT. The V end was cut by 10 bases, the J end by 1 base, with 23 bases between.

With respect to this clone: In the same sample, other DNA sequences code for this CDR3. The V gene is TRBV11-2, the J gene TRBJ2-6; D is ambiguous. The CDR3 runs to 15 residues. Germline V gives CDR1 SGHAT, CDR2 FQNNGV. Trimming stripped 2 bases from V and 0 bases from J, with 5 bases between. The CDR3 reads CASSLRGSGANVLTF. The CDR3 DNA follows: TGTGCCAGCAGCTTACGAGGCTCTGGGGCCAACGTCCTGACTTTC.

The rearrangement uses TRBV6-5 and TRBJ2-7, with 10 positions matching TRBD2. The CDR3 length is 14 residues. Trimming at V came to 6 bases and at J to 6 bases, leaving 8 bases not matched to a gene. Germline CDR1 MNHEY, CDR2 SVGAGI. In DNA form, the CDR3 reads TGTGCCAGCAGCAGGCCGGGACTAGCGCGCGAGCAGTACTTC. Protein sequence: CASSRPGLAREQYF.

This clone showed up just a few times. The chain joins TRBV19 to TRBJ2-7; TRBD2 matches 9 bases. The CDR3 covers 14 residues. Germline V CDR1 and CDR2: LNHDA, SQIVND (reference sequence). V gave up 5 bases and J gave up 5 bases; unmatched junction bases: 7. The CDR3 is CASSFSGRGDEQYF. CDR3 DNA sequence: TGTGCCAGTAGTTTTAGCGGGAGAGGCGACGAGCAGTACTTC.

With regard to this clone: A much larger clone lies one base from this, so it may be a read error. The sample has other DNA sequences that encode this CDR3 too. The V and J genes are TRBV5-1 and TRBJ2-7; 8 positions agree with TRBD1. The CDR3 is made up of 15 amino acids. The germline V gene has CDR1 SGHRS and CDR2 YFSETQ. DNA for the CDR3: TGCGCCAGCAGCTTGGCCAGGGACAGGACCTACGAGCAGTACTTT. Protein: CASSLARDRTYEQYF.

V gene TRBV28 combines with J gene TRBJ1-4; D is unclear. This CDR3 comprises 14 residues. V was pared by 5 bases and J by 8 bases, with 15 bases between. In germline, CDR1 is MDHEN, CDR2 SYDVKM. The CDR3 DNA follows: TGTGCCAGCAGTAGTCCCGGGGAAGCGGAAAAACTGTTTTTT. The encoded protein is CASSSPGEAEKLFF.

This chain links TRBV9 with TRBJ1-2; 10 bases align to TRBD1. Trimming at V came to 4 bases and at J to 3 bases, leaving 6 bases not matched to a gene. The CDR3 is 15 amino acids. Germline V gives CDR1 SGDLS, CDR2 YYNGEE. CDR3: CASSSRQGAYYGYTF. The CDR3 DNA reads TGTGCCAGCAGCTCCAGACAGGGGGCCTACTATGGCTACACCTTC.

The J gene is TRBJ2-1, the V gene TRBV7-6, with 15 bases lining up with TRBD2. This CDR3 comprises 18 residues. V gave up 2 bases and J gave up 0 bases; unmatched junction bases: 2. Germline V lookup: CDR1 SGHVS, CDR2 FNYEAQ. DNA for the CDR3: TGTGCCAGCAGCTTACGGACTAGCGGGAGGGCCTCCTACAATGAGCAGTTCTTC. Translation: CASSLRTSGRASYNEQFF. Using reference TRBV7-6 and TRBJ2-1 for the parts outside the CDR3, the full variable domain is GAGVSQSPRYKVTKRGQDVALRCDPISGHVSLYWYRQALGQGPEFLTYFNYEAQQDKSGLPNDRFSAERPEGSISTLTIQRTEQRDSAMYRCASSLRTSGRASYNEQFFGPGTRLTVL.

Concerning this clone: At one of its ends the junction is not consistent with the germline gene, which may arise from a read error. J is TRBJ2-7 and V is TRBV15, with no clear D. The CDR3 extends over 13 amino acids. Per the germline V gene, CDR1 is LNHNV and CDR2 is YYDKDF (reference sequence). Written as DNA, the CDR3 is TGTGCCACCAGCAGGTTGTTCCTCTACGGGCAGTACTTC. It is translated as CATSRLFLYGQYF.

This clone was observed a single time. This rearrangement joins TRBV28 to TRBJ2-7; D assignment may be TRBD1 or TRBD2 (5 bases each). V lost 2 bases, J lost 5 bases, and 13 bases lay in between. The CDR3 sequence is 14 residues long. From germline, CDR1 is MDHEN and CDR2 SYDVKM. CDR3 in DNA: TGTGCCAGCAGTTTAGGGGGAAACTCACACGAGCAGTACTTC. It encodes CASSLGGNSHEQYF.

The chain employs TRBV7-3 and TRBJ1-5, with no clear D. There are 13 residues in the CDR3. CDR1 SGHTA and CDR2 FQGTGA come from the germline V gene. V was cut by 4 bases and J by 6 bases, with 10 bases left in between. CDR3 sequence (DNA): TGTGCCAGCAGCTCATTACATGGTCAGCCCCAGCATTTT. It yields the protein CASSSLHGQPQHF.

This chain joins TRBV4-2 and TRBJ2-3; weak D call: TRBD1 (6 bases). CDR1 is LGHNA, CDR2 YNFKEQ, per germline. Trimming removed 4 bases from V and 1 base from J, with 9 bases in between. The CDR3 runs 14 residues. This CDR3 is CASSPTGRTDTQYF. CDR3 nucleotides: TGTGCCAGCAGCCCGACAGGTCGCACAGATACGCAGTATTTT.

This clone was recorded many times. The V gene is TRBV12-5, the J gene TRBJ2-1; 7 positions match TRBD2. The CDR3 has 11 amino acids. CDR1 LGHNT and CDR2 FRNRAP come from the germline V gene. Trimming cost V 9 bases and J 9 bases; bases outside gene matches: 5. The CDR3 loop is CASSGGGEQFF. In nucleotides, the CDR3 is TGTGCTAGCTCGGGGGGTGGTGAGCAGTTCTTC.

Comment on this clone: A far larger clone is only one base removed, so a read error is likely. The chain carries TRBV7-2 and TRBJ2-7, with 14 bases lining up with TRBD2. Per germline, CDR1 SGHTA and CDR2 FQGNSA. Trimming took 5 bases from V and 9 from J; bases not matched to a gene: 15. CDR3 length: 17 amino acids. CDR3 nucleotide sequence: TGTGCCAGCAGCCTCCGAGCTCGGGGACTAGCGGGAGTAGGGCAGTACTTC. This encodes CASSLRARGLAGVGQYF.

This rearrangement joins TRBV4-3 to TRBJ2-7, with 7 bases lining up with TRBD2. J lost 2 bases, V lost 5 bases, and 12 bases had no gene match. This CDR3 comprises 16 residues. CDR1 is LGHNA and CDR2 is YSLEER in the germline V gene. The CDR3 nucleotides read TGCGCCAGCAGCAAATCTTTGGCTAGCGGAACCTACGAGCAGTACTTC. It translates to CASSKSLASGTYEQYF.

This clone occurred a few times. The chain joins TRBV28 to TRBJ2-1; TRBD2 aligns across 15 bases. J lost 2 bases, V lost 3 bases, and 5 bases had no gene match. This CDR3 contains 18 residues. Germline V lookup: CDR1 MDHEN, CDR2 SYDVKM. CDR3 nucleotides: TGTGCCAGCAGTTTCCCTGGGACTAGCGGGGGGACCTACAATGAGCAGTTCTTC. This encodes CASSFPGTSGGTYNEQFF.

In its sample, this clone was seen once. The chain links TRBV19 to TRBJ2-2; no clear D gene. The CDR3 totals 17 residues. From germline, CDR1 is LNHDA and CDR2 SQIVND (reference sequence). Between the trimmed V and J ends, which lost 3 bases and 6 bases, there was a span of 20 bases. The DNA of the CDR3 is TGTGCCAGTAGTATTGCAGCTCCCAATGAAAGATCCGGGGAGCTGTTTTTT. Amino acid sequence: CASSIAAPNERSGELFF.

In its sample, this clone was seen once. The chain combines TRBV18 with TRBJ2-1, with 10 bases that match TRBD1. The ends lost 2 bases at V and 8 bases at J; junction bases unmatched: 9. This CDR3 comprises 16 residues. Germline assignment: CDR1 KGHSH and CDR2 LQKENI. The CDR3 DNA reads TGTGCCAGCTCACCAAAACAATTGGGACAGGGGCATGAGCAGTTCTTC. Translation: CASSPKQLGQGHEQFF.

The chain links TRBV5-1 to TRBJ2-2; D is unclear. Germline CDR1 SGHRS, CDR2 YFSETQ. V lost 3 bases and J 7 bases, leaving 10 bases between the germline ends. CDR3 length: 13 amino acids. The CDR3 coding sequence is TGCGCCAGCAGCTCCACCTTAGGCGGGGAGCTGTTTTTT. Amino acid sequence: CASSSTLGGELFF. The full variable domain, rest sourced from reference TRBV5-1 and TRBJ2-2, is KAGVTQTPRYLIKTRGQQVTLSCSPISGHRSVSWYQQTPGQGLQFLFEYFSETQRNKGNFPGRFSGRQFSNSRSEMNVSTLELGDSALYLCASSSTLGGELFFGEGSRLTVL.

With respect to this clone: One junction end disagrees with the germline gene, perhaps due to a read error. The chain combines TRBV7-7 with TRBJ2-1; D possibly corresponds to TRBD2 (6 bases). The CDR3 length is 13 residues. Per the germline V gene, CDR1 is SSHAT and CDR2 is FNYEAQ (reference sequence). CDR3 bases: TGTGCTAGCAGCTCGACTAGTGGCAATGAGCAGTTCTTC. Its protein is CASSSTSGNEQFF.